A selection of T cell receptor beta chains follows, all from one sample in a study of CD8 T cells in ankylosing spondylitis. MiXCR was run by TCRdb on the 5' RACE reads, yielding one entry per CDR3 protein. The sample shows 130,000 to 150,000 distinct CDR3 sequences, roughly 8% of them seen only once. The material sequenced was synovial fluid, either unsorted or a sorted T cell fraction (not recorded which). These receptor sequences come from a male donor with ankylosing spondylitis. Each CDR3 is given with its conserved first and last residue. The D gene is left open where the match is weak. For some rows the clone size is stated as once, few or many, or as a class when expanded; others skip it.

V gene: TRBV20-1
D gene: NA
clone size: NA
J gene: TRBJ2-3
CDR3 protein: CSARRFSGGSTDTQYF
CDR3 DNA: TGCAGTGCTAGAAGGTTTAGCGGAGGTAGCACAGATACGCAGTATTTT

V gene: TRBV5-6
D gene: NA
clone size: few
J gene: TRBJ1-2
CDR3 protein: CASSLVAVPNYGYTF
CDR3 DNA: TGTGCCAGCAGCTTGGTGGCAGTGCCTAACTATGGCTACACCTTC

V gene: TRBV6-5
D gene: NA
clone size: many
J gene: TRBJ2-7
CDR3 protein: CASRLGDLQYF
CDR3 DNA: TGTGCCAGCCGCTTAGGGGATCTCCAGTACTTC

V gene: TRBV20-1
D gene: NA
clone size: many
J gene: TRBJ2-7
CDR3 protein: CSAFSYSYEQYF
CDR3 DNA: TGCAGTGCTTTCTCATACTCCTACGAGCAGTACTTC

V gene: TRBV2
D gene: TRBD1
clone size: many
J gene: TRBJ1-1
CDR3 protein: CASSQQGAGTEAFF
CDR3 DNA: TGTGCCAGCAGTCAACAGGGGGCCGGCACTGAAGCTTTCTTT

V gene: TRBV5-4
D gene: TRBD1
clone size: many
J gene: TRBJ1-1
CDR3 protein: CASSDRTGVAATEAFF
CDR3 DNA: TGTGCCAGCAGCGATAGGACAGGGGTTGCGGCCACTGAAGCTTTCTTT

V gene: TRBV7-9
D gene: TRBD2
clone size: few
J gene: TRBJ2-1
CDR3 protein: CASSLGLTSASSNEQFF
CDR3 DNA: TGTGCCAGCAGCTTAGGATTGACTAGCGCTTCGTCCAATGAGCAGTTCTTC

V gene: TRBV7-6
D gene: NA
clone size: many
J gene: TRBJ2-2
CDR3 protein: CASSLRPNTGELFF
CDR3 DNA: TGTGCCAGCAGCTTAAGGCCTAACACCGGGGAGCTGTTTTTT

V gene: TRBV7-8
D gene: NA
clone size: many
J gene: TRBJ1-1
CDR3 protein: CASSLFSDRLNTEAFF
CDR3 DNA: TGTGCCAGCAGCTTATTTTCGGACAGACTGAACACTGAAGCTTTCTTT

V gene: TRBV7-2
D gene: TRBD1
clone size: few
J gene: TRBJ1-4
CDR3 protein: CASSQRPGTANEKLFF
CDR3 DNA: TGTGCCAGCAGCCAGCGCCCCGGGACAGCTAATGAAAAACTGTTTTTT

V gene: TRBV5-6
D gene: NA
clone size: many
J gene: TRBJ1-1
CDR3 protein: CASIGRGVTEAFF
CDR3 DNA: TGTGCCAGCATAGGACGGGGCGTCACTGAAGCTTTCTTT

V gene: TRBV7-2
D gene: NA
clone size: many
J gene: TRBJ2-7
CDR3 protein: CASSTYGSAYEQYF
CDR3 DNA: TGTGCCAGCAGCACTTACGGGAGCGCCTACGAGCAGTACTTC

V gene: TRBV3-1
D gene: TRBD2
clone size: many
J gene: TRBJ2-5
CDR3 protein: CASSPPPSGRAQYF
CDR3 DNA: TGTGCCAGCAGCCCCCCCCCTAGCGGGAGGGCCCAGTACTTC

V gene: TRBV9
D gene: NA
clone size: few
J gene: TRBJ2-5
CDR3 protein: CASSVGFGERGETQYF
CDR3 DNA: TGTGCCAGCAGCGTAGGGTTCGGGGAGCGAGGAGAGACCCAGTACTTC

V gene: TRBV28
D gene: NA
clone size: many
J gene: TRBJ1-2
CDR3 protein: CASSSWAGRGYTF
CDR3 DNA: TGTGCCAGCAGTTCCTGGGCAGGGCGAGGCTACACCTTC

V gene: TRBV7-3
D gene: NA
clone size: many
J gene: TRBJ1-1
CDR3 protein: CASSPLGTEAFF
CDR3 DNA: TGTGCCAGCAGCCCTCTTGGGACTGAAGCTTTCTTT

V gene: TRBV6-1
D gene: NA
clone size: NA
J gene: TRBJ2-1
CDR3 protein: CASRESLAYNEQFF
CDR3 DNA: TGTGCCAGCAGAGAGAGTCTGGCCTACAATGAGCAGTTCTTC

V gene: TRBV6-1
D gene: TRBD2
clone size: NA
J gene: TRBJ2-2
CDR3 protein: CAALGRGATGELFF
CDR3 DNA: TGTGCCGCCCTAGGGCGGGGGGCGACCGGGGAGCTGTTTTTT

V gene: TRBV5-1
D gene: NA
clone size: many
J gene: TRBJ2-5
CDR3 protein: CASSVGGRPEETQYF
CDR3 DNA: TGCGCCAGCAGCGTGGGGGGCCGTCCTGAAGAGACCCAGTACTTC

V gene: TRBV7-2
D gene: NA
clone size: many
J gene: TRBJ2-7
CDR3 protein: CASSDQGISYEQYF
CDR3 DNA: TGTGCCAGCAGCGACCAGGGAATCTCCTACGAGCAGTACTTC

V gene: TRBV2
D gene: NA
clone size: many
J gene: TRBJ2-2
CDR3 protein: CATQAFTGELFF
CDR3 DNA: TGTGCCACCCAGGCATTCACCGGGGAGCTGTTTTTT

V gene: TRBV29-1
D gene: NA
clone size: many
J gene: TRBJ2-1
CDR3 protein: CSVEPLGNYPPGNEQFF
CDR3 DNA: TGCAGCGTTGAACCCCTGGGCAACTACCCTCCGGGGAATGAGCAGTTCTTC

V gene: TRBV6-5
D gene: NA
clone size: few
J gene: TRBJ1-1
CDR3 protein: CASSFMSGNTEAFF
CDR3 DNA: TGTGCCAGCAGTTTTATGTCGGGCAACACTGAAGCTTTCTTT

V gene: TRBV27
D gene: NA
clone size: many
J gene: TRBJ2-5
CDR3 protein: CASSLRLQETQYF
CDR3 DNA: TGTGCCAGCAGTTTACGTCTTCAAGAGACCCAGTACTTC

V gene: TRBV7-2
D gene: NA
clone size: few
J gene: TRBJ1-5
CDR3 protein: CASSLAREDQPQHF
CDR3 DNA: TGTGCCAGCAGCTTAGCCAGGGAGGATCAGCCCCAGCATTTT

V gene: TRBV28
D gene: NA
clone size: few
J gene: TRBJ1-3
CDR3 protein: CASSSHSLAGNTIYF
CDR3 DNA: TGTGCCAGCAGTTCCCACTCACTAGCGGGAAACACCATATATTTT

V gene: TRBV29-1
D gene: NA
clone size: many
J gene: TRBJ2-5
CDR3 protein: CSSGGKETQYF
CDR3 DNA: TGCAGCAGTGGGGGTAAAGAGACCCAGTACTTC

V gene: TRBV6-2/TRBV6-3
D gene: TRBD1
clone size: many
J gene: TRBJ1-5
CDR3 protein: CASKPGQNQPQHF
CDR3 DNA: TGTGCCAGCAAGCCGGGACAGAATCAGCCCCAGCATTTT

V gene: TRBV20-1
D gene: TRBD1
clone size: many
J gene: TRBJ2-7
CDR3 protein: CSASGQGHNEQYF
CDR3 DNA: TGCAGTGCTAGCGGACAGGGGCACAACGAGCAGTACTTC

V gene: TRBV18
D gene: TRBD1
clone size: many
J gene: TRBJ2-7
CDR3 protein: CASSPTGGIGYEQYF
CDR3 DNA: TGTGCCAGCTCACCGACAGGGGGGATAGGGTACGAGCAGTACTTC

V gene: TRBV5-1
D gene: TRBD2
clone size: NA
J gene: TRBJ2-5
CDR3 protein: CASSLWGGRNQETQYF
CDR3 DNA: TGCGCCAGCAGCTTGTGGGGGGGACGGAACCAAGAGACCCAGTACTTC

V gene: TRBV20-1
D gene: NA
clone size: many
J gene: TRBJ1-2
CDR3 protein: CSAPDSIYGYTF
CDR3 DNA: TGCAGTGCTCCCGACAGCATCTATGGCTACACCTTC

V gene: TRBV6-5
D gene: NA
clone size: NA
J gene: TRBJ2-3
CDR3 protein: CASSYPHGGESAKDTQYF
CDR3 DNA: TGTGCCAGCAGTTACCCTCATGGCGGGGAGTCAGCGAAAGATACGCAGTATTTT

V gene: TRBV5-5
D gene: NA
clone size: NA
J gene: TRBJ2-5
CDR3 protein: CASSSVWTQYF
CDR3 DNA: TGTGCCAGCAGTAGCGTTTGGACCCAGTACTTC

V gene: TRBV7-2
D gene: NA
clone size: many
J gene: TRBJ2-1
CDR3 protein: CASSLGHSYNEQFF
CDR3 DNA: TGTGCCAGCAGCTTAGGACACTCCTACAATGAGCAGTTCTTC

V gene: TRBV19
D gene: NA
clone size: NA
J gene: TRBJ2-1
CDR3 protein: CASSIGAGGHKEQFF
CDR3 DNA: TGTGCCAGTAGTATTGGGGCAGGGGGGCATAAGGAGCAGTTCTTC

V gene: TRBV5-1
D gene: NA
clone size: many
J gene: TRBJ2-7
CDR3 protein: CASSLFGTENYEQYF
CDR3 DNA: TGCGCCAGCAGCTTGTTTGGGACGGAGAACTACGAGCAGTACTTC

V gene: TRBV29-1
D gene: TRBD2
clone size: many
J gene: TRBJ2-3
CDR3 protein: CSVEDYGTSASTDTQYF
CDR3 DNA: TGCAGCGTTGAAGATTACGGGACTAGCGCCAGCACAGATACGCAGTATTTT

V gene: TRBV9
D gene: TRBD1
clone size: few
J gene: TRBJ1-6
CDR3 protein: CASSVDRGRSPLHF
CDR3 DNA: TGTGCCAGCAGCGTAGACAGGGGGCGTTCACCCCTCCACTTT

V gene: TRBV12-5
D gene: NA
clone size: NA
J gene: TRBJ2-3
CDR3 protein: CVSGLVRDGRSSDTQYF
CDR3 DNA: TGTGTTAGTGGTTTGGTACGGGATGGCAGATCCTCAGATACGCAGTATTTT

V gene: TRBV9
D gene: TRBD1
clone size: NA
J gene: TRBJ2-5
CDR3 protein: CASSGKGQGLVGETQYF
CDR3 DNA: TGTGCCAGCAGCGGCAAAGGACAGGGTTTGGTCGGAGAGACCCAGTACTTC

V gene: TRBV4-3
D gene: TRBD1
clone size: many
J gene: TRBJ1-6
CDR3 protein: CASSRTIFGQALHF
CDR3 DNA: TGCGCCAGCAGCCGTACCATCTTCGGACAGGCTCTCCACTTT

V gene: TRBV12-3/TRBV12-4
D gene: TRBD1
clone size: many
J gene: TRBJ2-3
CDR3 protein: CASSFFQGADTQYF
CDR3 DNA: TGTGCCAGCAGTTTTTTCCAGGGGGCTGATACGCAGTATTTT

V gene: TRBV28
D gene: NA
clone size: few
J gene: TRBJ2-7
CDR3 protein: CASSLLGSEQYF
CDR3 DNA: TGTGCCAGCAGTTTGTTGGGGTCCGAGCAGTACTTC

V gene: TRBV4-3
D gene: NA
clone size: many
J gene: TRBJ1-1
CDR3 protein: CASSQDWTHGKEAFF
CDR3 DNA: TGCGCCAGCAGCCAAGATTGGACTCACGGAAAGGAAGCTTTCTTT

V gene: TRBV20-1
D gene: TRBD2
clone size: NA
J gene: TRBJ2-3
CDR3 protein: CSARVLAGGYTQYF
CDR3 DNA: TGCAGTGCTAGAGTTCTAGCGGGGGGCTATACGCAGTATTTT

V gene: TRBV6-2/TRBV6-3
D gene: NA
clone size: few
J gene: TRBJ2-7
CDR3 protein: CASSYSFRLPYEQYF
CDR3 DNA: TGTGCCAGCAGTTACTCTTTCAGACTTCCCTACGAGCAGTACTTC

V gene: TRBV7-2
D gene: NA
clone size: NA
J gene: TRBJ1-4
CDR3 protein: CASSLDTGEKLFF
CDR3 DNA: TGTGCCAGCAGCTTAGATACAGGTGAAAAACTGTTTTTT

V gene: TRBV5-1
D gene: NA
clone size: many
J gene: TRBJ1-1
CDR3 protein: CASSFDENTEAFF
CDR3 DNA: TGCGCCAGCAGCTTTGACGAGAACACTGAAGCTTTCTTT

V gene: TRBV5-4
D gene: NA
clone size: few
J gene: TRBJ1-4
CDR3 protein: CASSYGLRAEKLFF
CDR3 DNA: TGTGCCAGCAGCTATGGACTTAGGGCGGAAAAACTGTTTTTT

V gene: TRBV7-9
D gene: NA
clone size: many
J gene: TRBJ1-2
CDR3 protein: CASSWDNYGYTF
CDR3 DNA: TGTGCCAGCAGCTGGGACAACTATGGCTACACCTTC

V gene: TRBV2
D gene: NA
clone size: NA
J gene: TRBJ1-1
CDR3 protein: CASSGITPALPDLMNTEAFF
CDR3 DNA: TGTGCCAGCAGTGGAATCACACCGGCATTACCCGACCTAATGAACACTGAAGCTTTCTTT

V gene: TRBV3-1
D gene: NA
clone size: few
J gene: TRBJ2-5
CDR3 protein: CASSQEGGRETQYF
CDR3 DNA: TGTGCCAGCAGCCAAGAAGGGGGGCGGGAGACCCAGTACTTC

V gene: TRBV7-2
D gene: TRBD2
clone size: many
J gene: TRBJ2-4
CDR3 protein: CASSLGTSGAKNIQYF
CDR3 DNA: TGTGCCAGCAGCCTAGGGACTAGTGGAGCCAAAAACATTCAGTACTTC

V gene: TRBV15
D gene: NA
clone size: NA
J gene: TRBJ2-1
CDR3 protein: CATSRVTRGSYNEQFF
CDR3 DNA: TGTGCCACCAGCAGAGTAACCCGAGGATCTTACAATGAGCAGTTCTTC